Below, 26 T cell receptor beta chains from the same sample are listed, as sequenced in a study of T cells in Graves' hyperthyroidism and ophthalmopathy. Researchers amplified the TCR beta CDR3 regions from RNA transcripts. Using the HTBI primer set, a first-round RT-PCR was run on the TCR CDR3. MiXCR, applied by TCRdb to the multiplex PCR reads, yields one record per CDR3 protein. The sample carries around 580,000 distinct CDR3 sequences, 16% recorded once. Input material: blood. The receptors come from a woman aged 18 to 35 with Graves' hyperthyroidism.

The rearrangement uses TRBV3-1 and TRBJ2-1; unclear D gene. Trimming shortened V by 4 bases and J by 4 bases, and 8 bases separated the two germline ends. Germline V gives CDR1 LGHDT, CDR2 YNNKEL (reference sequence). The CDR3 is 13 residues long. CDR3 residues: CASSLTRYNEQFF. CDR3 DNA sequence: TGTGCCAGCAGCCTCACGCGGTACAATGAGCAGTTCTTC.

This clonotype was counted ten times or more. CDR3 coding DNA: TGCGCCAGCACCTCGCCAGGCTTCTACAATGAGCAGTTCTTC. Translating it yields CASTSPGFYNEQFF. V gene TRBV5-1 combines with J gene TRBJ2-1, with unresolved D. Trimming removed 6 bases at V and 3 bases at J, with 13 bases between. CDR1 and CDR2 from the germline V gene are SGHRS and YFSETQ. The CDR3 contains 14 residues.

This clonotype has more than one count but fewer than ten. The CDR3 reads CASSEIMSRLYQQYF. CDR3 DNA: TGTGCCAGCAGTGAAATTATGTCCCGCTTGTACCAGCAGTACTTC. The rearrangement joins TRBV2 to TRBJ2-7; D is uncertain. Trimming removed 2 bases at V and 8 bases at J, with 19 bases between. The CDR3 extends over 15 amino acids. Germline V gene lookup returns CDR1 SNHLY and CDR2 FYNNEI.

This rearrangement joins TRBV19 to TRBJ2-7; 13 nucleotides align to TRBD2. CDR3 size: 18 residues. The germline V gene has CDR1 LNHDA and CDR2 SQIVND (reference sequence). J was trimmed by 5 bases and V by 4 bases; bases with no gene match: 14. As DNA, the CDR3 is TGTGCCAGTAGTACCGGGACACCGGGACTAGCGGGGAAGAACGAGCAGTACTTC. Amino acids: CASSTGTPGLAGKNEQYF.

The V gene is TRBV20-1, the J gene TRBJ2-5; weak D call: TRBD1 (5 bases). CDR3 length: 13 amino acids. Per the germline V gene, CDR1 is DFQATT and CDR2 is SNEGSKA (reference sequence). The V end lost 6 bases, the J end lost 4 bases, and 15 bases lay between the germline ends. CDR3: CSAARGVLETQYF. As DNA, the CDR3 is TGCAGTGCCGCAAGGGGCGTGTTAGAGACCCAGTACTTC.

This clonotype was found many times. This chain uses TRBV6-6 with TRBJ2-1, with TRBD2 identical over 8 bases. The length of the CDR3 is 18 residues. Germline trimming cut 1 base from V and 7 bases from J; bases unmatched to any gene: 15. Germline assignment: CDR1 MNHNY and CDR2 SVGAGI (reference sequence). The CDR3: CASSYWVAAGDDENEQFF. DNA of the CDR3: TGTGCCAGCAGTTACTGGGTCGCAGCGGGAGACGATGAAAATGAGCAGTTCTTC.

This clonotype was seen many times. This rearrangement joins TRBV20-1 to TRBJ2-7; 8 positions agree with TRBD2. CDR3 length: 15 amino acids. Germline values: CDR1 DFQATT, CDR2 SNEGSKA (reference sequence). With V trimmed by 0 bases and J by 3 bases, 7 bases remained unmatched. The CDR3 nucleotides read TGCAGTGCTAGAGATCGTTGGCGGGAGGTCTACGAGCAGTACTTC. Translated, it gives CSARDRWREVYEQYF.

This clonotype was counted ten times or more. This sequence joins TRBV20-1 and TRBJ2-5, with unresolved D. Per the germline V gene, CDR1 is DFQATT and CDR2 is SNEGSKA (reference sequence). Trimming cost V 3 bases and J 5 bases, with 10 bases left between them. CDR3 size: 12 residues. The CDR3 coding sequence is TGCAGTGCTAGGACTTCTGGCGAGACCCAGTACTTC. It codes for CSARTSGETQYF.

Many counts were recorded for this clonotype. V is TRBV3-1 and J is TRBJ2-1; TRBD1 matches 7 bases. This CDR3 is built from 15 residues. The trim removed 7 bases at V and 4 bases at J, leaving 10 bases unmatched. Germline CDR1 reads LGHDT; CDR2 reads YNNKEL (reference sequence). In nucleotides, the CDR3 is TGTGCCAGCACACGGGACAGTGGGGTATACAATGAGCAGTTCTTC. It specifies CASTRDSGVYNEQFF.

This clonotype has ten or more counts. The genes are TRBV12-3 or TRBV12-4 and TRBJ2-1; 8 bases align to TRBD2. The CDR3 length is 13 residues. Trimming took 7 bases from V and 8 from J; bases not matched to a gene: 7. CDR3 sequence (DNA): TGTGCCAGCACCTGGACTAGCCTTGATGAGCAGTTCTTC. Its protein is CASTWTSLDEQFF.

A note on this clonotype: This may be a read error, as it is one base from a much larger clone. This CDR3 is CATSLFTDYGYTF. The CDR3 DNA follows: TGTGCCACCAGCTTATTCACAGACTATGGCTACACCTTC. This chain links TRBV7-2 with TRBJ1-2; D remains unclear. The V gene's germline CDR1 is SGHTA and CDR2 FQGNSA. CDR3 length: 13 amino acids.

CDR3 DNA sequence: TGTGCCAGCGCGGGTCTAGAAACAGGGCTGGACACCGGGGAGCTGTTTTTT. This codes for CASAGLETGLDTGELFF. This rearrangement joins TRBV9 to TRBJ2-2; a weak D match, TRBD1 (6 bases). The CDR3 consists of 17 residues. V was pared by 7 bases and J by 3 bases, with 22 bases between. Germline CDR1 SGDLS, CDR2 YYNGEE.

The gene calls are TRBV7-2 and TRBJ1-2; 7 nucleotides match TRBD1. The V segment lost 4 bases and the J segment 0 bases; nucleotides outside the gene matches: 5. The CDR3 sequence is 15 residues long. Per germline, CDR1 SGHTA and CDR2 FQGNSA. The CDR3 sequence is CASSSAGTANYGYTF. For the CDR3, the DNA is TGTGCCAGCAGCTCCGCCGGGACAGCTAACTATGGCTACACCTTC.

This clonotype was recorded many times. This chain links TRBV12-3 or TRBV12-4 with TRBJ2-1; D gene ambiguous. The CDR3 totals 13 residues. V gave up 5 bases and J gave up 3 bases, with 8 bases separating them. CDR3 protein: CASSKDHYNEQFF. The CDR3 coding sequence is TGTGCCAGCAGTAAGGACCACTACAATGAGCAGTTCTTC.

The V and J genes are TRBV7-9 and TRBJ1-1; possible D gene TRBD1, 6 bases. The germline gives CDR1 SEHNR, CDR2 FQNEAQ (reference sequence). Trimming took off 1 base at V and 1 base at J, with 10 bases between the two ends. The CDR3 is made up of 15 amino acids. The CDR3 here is CASSLGRGQNTEAFF. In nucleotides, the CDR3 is TGTGCCAGCAGCTTAGGTCGGGGGCAGAACACTGAAGCTTTCTTT.

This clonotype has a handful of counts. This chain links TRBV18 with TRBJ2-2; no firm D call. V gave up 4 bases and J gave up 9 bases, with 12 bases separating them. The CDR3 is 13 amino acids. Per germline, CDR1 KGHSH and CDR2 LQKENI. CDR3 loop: CASSLGPFRELFF. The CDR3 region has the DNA TGTGCCAGCTCACTAGGCCCCTTTCGGGAGCTGTTTTTT.

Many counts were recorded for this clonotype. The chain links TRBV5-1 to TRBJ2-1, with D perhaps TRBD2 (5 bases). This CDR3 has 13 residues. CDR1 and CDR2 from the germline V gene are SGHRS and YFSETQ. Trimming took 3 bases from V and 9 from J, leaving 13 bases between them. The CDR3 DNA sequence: TGCGCCAGCAGCTCGGCGGCGGGCGGTGAGCAGTTCTTC. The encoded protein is CASSSAAGGEQFF.

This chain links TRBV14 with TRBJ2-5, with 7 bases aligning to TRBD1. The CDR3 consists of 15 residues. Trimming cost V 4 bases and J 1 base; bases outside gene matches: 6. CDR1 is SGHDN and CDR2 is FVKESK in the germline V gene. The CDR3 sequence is CASSPLRDSQETQYF. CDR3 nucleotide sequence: TGTGCCAGCAGCCCCCTCCGGGACAGCCAAGAGACCCAGTACTTC.

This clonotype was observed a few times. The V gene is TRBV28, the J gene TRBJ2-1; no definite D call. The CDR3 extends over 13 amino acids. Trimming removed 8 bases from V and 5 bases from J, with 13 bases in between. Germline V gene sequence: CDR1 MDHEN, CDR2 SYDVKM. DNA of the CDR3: TGTGCCAGCTCTGAGGTTTCGGACAATGAGCAGTTCTTC. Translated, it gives CASSEVSDNEQFF.

The CDR3 region has the DNA TGTGCCACCAGCGGGACAGGGGGTACCTACGAGCAGTACTTC. Protein: CATSGTGGTYEQYF. This sequence joins TRBV24-1 and TRBJ2-7; 11 positions agree with TRBD1. CDR3 size: 14 residues. V shed 7 bases, J shed 2 bases, and the junction held 3 bases outside the gene matches. Germline CDR1 KGHDR, CDR2 SFDVKD.

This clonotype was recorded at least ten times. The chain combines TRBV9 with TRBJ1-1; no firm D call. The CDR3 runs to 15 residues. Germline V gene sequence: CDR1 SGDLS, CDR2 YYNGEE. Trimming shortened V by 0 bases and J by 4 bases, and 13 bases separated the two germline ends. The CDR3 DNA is TGTGCCAGCAGCGTAGAGGGCCTAAGGACCACTGAAGCTTTCTTT. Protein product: CASSVEGLRTTEAFF.

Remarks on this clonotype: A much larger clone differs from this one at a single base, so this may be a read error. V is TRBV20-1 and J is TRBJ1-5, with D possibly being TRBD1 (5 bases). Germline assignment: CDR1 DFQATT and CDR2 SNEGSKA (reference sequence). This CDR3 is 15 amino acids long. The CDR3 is CSARDWGSRDQPRHF. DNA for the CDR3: TGCAGTGCTAGAGATTGGGGCAGTCGAGATCAGCCCCGGCATTTT.

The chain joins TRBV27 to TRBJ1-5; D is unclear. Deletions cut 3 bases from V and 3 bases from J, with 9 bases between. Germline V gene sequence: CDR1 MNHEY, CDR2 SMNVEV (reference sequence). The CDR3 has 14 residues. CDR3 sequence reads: CASSFRAFNQPQHF. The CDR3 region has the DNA TGTGCCAGCAGTTTTAGGGCGTTCAATCAGCCCCAGCATTTT.

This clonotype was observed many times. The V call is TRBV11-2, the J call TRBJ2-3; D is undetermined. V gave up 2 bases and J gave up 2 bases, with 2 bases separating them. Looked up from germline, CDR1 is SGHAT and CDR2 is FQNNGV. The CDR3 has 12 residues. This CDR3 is CASSLITDTQYF. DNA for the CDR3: TGTGCCAGCAGCTTAATCACAGATACGCAGTATTTT.

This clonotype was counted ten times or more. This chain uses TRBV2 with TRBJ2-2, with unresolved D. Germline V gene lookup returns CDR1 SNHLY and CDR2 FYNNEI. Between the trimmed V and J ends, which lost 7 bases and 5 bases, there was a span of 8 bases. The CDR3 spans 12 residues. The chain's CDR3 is CASIKDTGELFF. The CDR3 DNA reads TGTGCCAGCATAAAGGATACCGGGGAGCTGTTTTTT.

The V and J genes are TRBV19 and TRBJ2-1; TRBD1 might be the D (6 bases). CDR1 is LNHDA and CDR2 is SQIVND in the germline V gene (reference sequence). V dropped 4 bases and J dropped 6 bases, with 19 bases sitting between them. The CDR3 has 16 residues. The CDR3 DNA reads TGTGCCAGTAGTACACAGGGACAACCTTGGGGCAATGAGCAGTTCTTC. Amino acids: CASSTQGQPWGNEQFF.